A selection of T cell receptor beta chains follows, all from one sample in a study of T cell responses to AZD1222 COVID-19 vaccine. Sequencing used immunoSEQ multiplex PCR; TCRdb keeps in-frame clones, though not all of them. The repertoire holds approximately 150,000 clones, with under 95% as singletons. The material sequenced was peripheral blood, taken on day 0 of AZD1222 vaccination. The receptors shown here come from an adult in good health. Both conserved end residues are part of each CDR3. Fields, in order: V gene, J gene, CDR3 protein.

TRBV9	TRBJ1-2	CASCRDVNYGYTF
TRBV7-9	TRBJ2-2	CASRIGQSTGELFF
TRBV10-3	TRBJ2-1	CAISESGRQDEQFF
TRBV12-5	TRBJ1-2	CASGGTGNYGYTF
TRBV2	TRBJ2-3	CASRTGISTDTQYF
TRBV9	TRBJ2-2	CASSVASGSTWGAGELFF
TRBV15	TRBJ1-5	CATSSYRAGQPQHF
TRBV15	TRBJ2-6	CATSRDRLGANVLTF
TRBV30	TRBJ2-7	CAWREKKGGGEQYF
TRBV7-7	TRBJ2-5	CASSLGLTGRETQYF
TRBV10-3	TRBJ1-5	CAIRGQGEQPQHF
TRBV30	TRBJ1-5	CAWSDGNQPQHF
TRBV6-6	TRBJ2-7	CASRRTEGYEQYF
TRBV5-1	TRBJ2-1	CASSPGTGGYNEQFF
TRBV4-3	TRBJ2-7	CASSQESGYEQYF
TRBV30	TRBJ2-4	CAWSVGAGRAKNIQYF
TRBV20-1	TRBJ1-4	CSALDEKLFF
TRBV9	TRBJ2-1	CASSARGLAGDEQFF
TRBV5-1	TRBJ2-7	CASSFKEPDYEQYF
TRBV6-5	TRBJ1-5	CASRMGDQPQHF